The T cell receptor (beta chain) described here comes from a study of cytomegalovirus exposure and HLA in healthy donors. Study-level background: Most donors, 80% to 90% of a few hundred genotyped, fell in the Caucasian-associated ancestry cluster.

General study points: Further analysis was carried out later, and it showed several of the most significant clusters appearing linked to common viral pathogens. Among TCR beta chains, those listed as cytomegalovirus-associated numbered approximately 150. Earlier analysis found most TCR beta V segments productive about 90% or about 30% of the time.

The CDR3 consists of 14 residues. With V trimmed by 4 bases and J by 6 bases, 7 bases remained unmatched. Germline CDR1 is SGHRS and CDR2 is YFSETQ. For this clone: Its antigen is not identified.

13 Jbeta primers and 60 Vbeta primers were used for the PCR. Profiled with immunoSEQ multiplex PCR; TCRdb holds only in-frame clones, not every one. The sample lists tens of thousands of clones, around 72% occurring once. The receptor was isolated from a woman under 40 in good health and CMV-seronegative. Sequencing was carried out using PBMCs. The chain links TRBV5-1 to TRBJ2-3; 8 bases line up with TRBD2. CDR3 loop: CASSLGLAPDTQYF. CDR3 coding DNA: TGCGCCAGCAGCCTAGGACTAGCTCCCGATACGCAGTATTTT.